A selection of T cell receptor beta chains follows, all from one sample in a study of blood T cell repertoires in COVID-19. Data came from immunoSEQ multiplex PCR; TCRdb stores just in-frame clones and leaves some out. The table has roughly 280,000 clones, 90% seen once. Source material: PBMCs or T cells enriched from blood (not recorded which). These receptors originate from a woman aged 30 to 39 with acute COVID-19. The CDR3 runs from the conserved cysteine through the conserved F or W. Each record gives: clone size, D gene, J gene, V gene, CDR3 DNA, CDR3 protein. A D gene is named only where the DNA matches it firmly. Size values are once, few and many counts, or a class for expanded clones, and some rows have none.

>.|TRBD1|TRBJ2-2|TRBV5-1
TGCGCCAGCAGCCCGGGACAGTTGAACACCGGGGAGCTGTTTTTT
CASSPGQLNTGELFF
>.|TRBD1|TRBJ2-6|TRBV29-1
TGCAGTTTTACCCACGGGACAGGGCACCCGGGGTCTGGGGCCAACGTCCTGACTTTC
CSFTHGTGHPGSGANVLTF
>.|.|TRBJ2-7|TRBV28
TGTGCCAGCAGTCCCGGGAGCTCCTACGAGCAGTACTTC
CASSPGSSYEQYF
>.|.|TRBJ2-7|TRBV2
TGTGCCAGCACGGGACTCGACTACGAGCAGTACTTC
CASTGLDYEQYF
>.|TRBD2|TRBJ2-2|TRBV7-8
TGTGCCAGCAGCTTAGCCAGGGGACTAGTGAACACCGGGGAGCTGTTTTTT
CASSLARGLVNTGELFF
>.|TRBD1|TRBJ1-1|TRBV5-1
TGCGCCAGCAGCTCGCGAGGGCCAGGGGGCACTGAAGCTTTCTTT
CASSSRGPGGTEAFF
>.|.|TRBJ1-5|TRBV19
TGTGCCAGTAGTATATTTACAGGTCCCAATCAGCCCCAGCATTTT
CASSIFTGPNQPQHF
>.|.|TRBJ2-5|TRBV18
TGTGCCAGCTCACCACCCACTAGGGAAGAGACCCAGTACTTC
CASSPPTREETQYF
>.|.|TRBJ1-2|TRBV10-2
TGCGCCAGCAGTGAGTCGACGGGAGGCTACACCTTC
CASSESTGGYTF
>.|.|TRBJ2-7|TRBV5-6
TGTGCCAGCAGCCTACGGACAGTAGACTACGAGCAGTACTTC
CASSLRTVDYEQYF
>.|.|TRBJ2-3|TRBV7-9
TGTGCCAGCAGCCCCCTAAGCACAGATACGCAGTATTTT
CASSPLSTDTQYF
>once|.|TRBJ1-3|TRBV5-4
TGTGCCAGCAGCTCGACAGGTTTTACTGGAAACACCATATATTTT
CASSSTGFTGNTIYF
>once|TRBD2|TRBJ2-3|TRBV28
TGTGCCAGCAGTTTAAGGGCGGGAGGCCGGCTAGATACGCAGTATTTT
CASSLRAGGRLDTQYF
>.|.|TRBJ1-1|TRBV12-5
TGTGCTAGTGGTTCCGAGGGGGGGAGAGCTTTCTTT
CASGSEGGRAFF
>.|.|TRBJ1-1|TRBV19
TGTGCCAGTAGTATGACTAACACTGAAGCTTTCTTT
CASSMTNTEAFF
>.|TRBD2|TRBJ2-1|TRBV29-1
TGCAGCGTTAACGCCAATAGCGGGAGTGAGCAGTTCTTC
CSVNANSGSEQFF
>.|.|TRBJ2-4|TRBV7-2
TGTGCCAGCAGCTTTTTCGAGGGCATTCAGTACTTC
CASSFFEGIQYF
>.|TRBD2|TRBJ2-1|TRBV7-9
TGTGCCAGCAGCTTAGGTGGTACGGGCGGGAGTATCTATGAGCAGTTCTTC
CASSLGGTGGSIYEQFF
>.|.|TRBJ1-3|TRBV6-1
TGTGCCAGCAGTGATGGGACAACCGGAAACACCATATATTTT
CASSDGTTGNTIYF
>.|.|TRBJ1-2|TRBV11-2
TGTGCCAGCAGTGAGGGGGATCGAGGCTACACCTTC
CASSEGDRGYTF
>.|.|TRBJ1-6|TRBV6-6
TGTGCCAGCAGGAGTGAGGGGGATTCACCCCTCCACTTT
CASRSEGDSPLHF
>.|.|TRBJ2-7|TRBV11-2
TGTGCCAGCAGCTTATTCCCAGGGAAACACGAGCAGTACTTC
CASSLFPGKHEQYF
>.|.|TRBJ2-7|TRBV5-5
TGTGCCAGCAGCTTGGGAAAAAGACAGGACGACTACGAGCAGTACTTC
CASSLGKRQDDYEQYF
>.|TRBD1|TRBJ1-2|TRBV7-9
TGTGCCAGCAGCTTAGTAGAGACAGGGTTTGCTGGCTACACCTTC
CASSLVETGFAGYTF
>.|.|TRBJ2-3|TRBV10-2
TGCGCCAGCAGTGAAATCGGATGGGGAGCAGATACGCAGTATTTT
CASSEIGWGADTQYF
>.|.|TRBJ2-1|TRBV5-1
TGCGCCAGCAGCCCTCAGGACAAACACTACAATGAGCAGTTCTTC
CASSPQDKHYNEQFF
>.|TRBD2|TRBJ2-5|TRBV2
TGTGCCAGCAAATTTCTCAGCGGGAGAACAGAGACCCAGTACTTC
CASKFLSGRTETQYF
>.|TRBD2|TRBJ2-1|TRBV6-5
TGTGCCAGCAGGAGGACTAGCGGGCTCTTGCATGAGCAGTTCTTC
CASRRTSGLLHEQFF
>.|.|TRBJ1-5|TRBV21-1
TGTGCCAGCAGCAAAGTGTGGACTGTTTATAGCAATCAGCCCCAGCATTTT
CASSKVWTVYSNQPQHF